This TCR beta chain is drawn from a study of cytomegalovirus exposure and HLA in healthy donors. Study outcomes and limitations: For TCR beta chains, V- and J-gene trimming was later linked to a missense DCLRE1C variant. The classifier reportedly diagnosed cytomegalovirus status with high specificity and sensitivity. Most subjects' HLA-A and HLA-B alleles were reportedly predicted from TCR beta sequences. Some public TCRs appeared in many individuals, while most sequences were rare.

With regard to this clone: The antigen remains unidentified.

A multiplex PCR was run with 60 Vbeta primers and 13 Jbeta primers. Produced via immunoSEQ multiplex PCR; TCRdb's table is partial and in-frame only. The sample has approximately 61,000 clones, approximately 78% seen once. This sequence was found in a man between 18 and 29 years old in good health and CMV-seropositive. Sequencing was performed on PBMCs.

CDR3: CASRFGTENTEAFF. The CDR3 bases are TGTGCCAGCAGATTCGGGACAGAGAACACTGAAGCTTTCTTT. V usage is TRBV7-9 and J usage is TRBJ1-1, with 7 bases matching TRBD1. Germline V gene lookup returns CDR1 SEHNR and CDR2 FQNEAQ (reference sequence). This CDR3 region has 14 residues. Germline trimming cut 6 bases from V and 1 base from J; bases unmatched to any gene: 5.